This is a list of T cell receptor beta chains from one sample in a study of OX40 agonist ivuxolimab in advanced cancers. Measured with immunoSEQ multiplex PCR; TCRdb has only the in-frame clones, and not every one. The sample shows more than 35,000 clones, less than 90% of them seen only once. The sample in question was CD4+ or CD8+ T cells sorted from blood, obtained in a trial of the OX40 agonist ivuxolimab. Receptors were obtained from an adult with an advanced solid tumor such as melanoma, head and neck, liver or kidney cancer. Each CDR3 is given with its conserved first and last residue. The D gene is left open where the match is weak. Clone size is not always given. Where it is, it says once, few, many or a class for expanded clones.

>10|.|TRBJ1-2|TRBV28|once
TGTGCCAGCAGTTTACATGGCTACACCTTC
CASSLHGYTF
>14|.|TRBJ1-3|TRBV29-1|.
TGCAGCGTTGATGGGTACGGCTCTGGAAACACCATATATTTT
CSVDGYGSGNTIYF
>13|.|TRBJ2-1|TRBV11-2|.
TGTGCCAGCAGCTTAGTGGGAAGGGATGAGCAGTTCTTC
CASSLVGRDEQFF
>15|TRBD2|TRBJ2-1|TRBV28|.
TGTGCCAGCAGTTCCCTAGCGGGGGTATACAATGAGCAGTTCTTC
CASSSLAGVYNEQFF
>15|.|TRBJ2-1|TRBV19|.
TGTGCCAGTAGTCTGAGGCGGGATTCCTACAATGAGCAGTTCTTC
CASSLRRDSYNEQFF
>15|.|TRBJ2-4|TRBV5-5|once
TGTGCCAGCAGCTTGGGTTTAAATATTAAAAACATTCAGTACTTC
CASSLGLNIKNIQYF
>14|.|TRBJ2-7|TRBV28|few
TGTGCCAGCAGCCCCACGGGACCTCGGGCCGAGCAGTACTTC
CASSPTGPRAEQYF
>16|.|TRBJ1-2|TRBV30|.
TGTGCCTGGCGGACCTTACCAATTCGACCTATTTATGGCTACACCTTC
CAWRTLPIRPIYGYTF
>14|TRBD2|TRBJ2-7|TRBV9|.
TGTGCCAGCAGCCCCGGGACTAGGCACTACGAGCAGTACTTC
CASSPGTRHYEQYF
>15|.|TRBJ2-7|TRBV19|once
TGTGCCAGTAGTATAGCTCTTGGACAGACCTACGAGCAGTACTTC
CASSIALGQTYEQYF
>10|.|TRBJ2-7|TRBV10-1|.
TGCGCCTCCCATTACTACGAGCAGTACTTC
CASHYYEQYF
>15|.|TRBJ1-6|TRBV13|few
TGTGCCAGCAGCTTCGGCCGAGGGGAGAATTCACCCCTCCACTTT
CASSFGRGENSPLHF
>16|.|TRBJ2-7|TRBV2|.
TGTGCCAGCAGTGAAGCGTGGGGGGCTCCCAACTACGAGCAGTACTTC
CASSEAWGAPNYEQYF
>15|TRBD1|TRBJ2-7|TRBV7-7|.
TGTGCCAGCAGTTCAGGACAGGGGGTCTCCTACGAGCAGTACTTC
CASSSGQGVSYEQYF
>16|.|TRBJ1-2|TRBV5-4|.
TGTGCCAGCAGCTTGGGAGAGGGCACCGCTAACTATGGCTACACCTTC
CASSLGEGTANYGYTF
>15|TRBD2|TRBJ2-1|TRBV28|.
TGTGCCAGCAGGTTTAGCGGGAGCTCCTACAATGAGCAGTTCTTC
CASRFSGSSYNEQFF
>15|TRBD2|TRBJ2-1|TRBV15|.
TGTGCCACCAGCAGCAGCGGGAGTCCCTACAATGAGCAGTTCTTC
CATSSSGSPYNEQFF
>17|TRBD1|TRBJ1-2|TRBV15|.
TGTGCCACCAGCAAGTGGGGGATGCAGGGGGCGGACTATGGCTACACCTTC
CATSKWGMQGADYGYTF
>16|TRBD1|TRBJ1-3|TRBV9|.
TGTGCCAGCAGCGCACCCCGACAGGGGGATAGAAACACCATATATTTT
CASSAPRQGDRNTIYF
>17|TRBD1|TRBJ1-1|TRBV28|.
TGTGCCAGCAGTTCAACGCGGACAGGGTATACCAACACTGAAGCTTTCTTT
CASSSTRTGYTNTEAFF
>18|TRBD2|TRBJ2-5|TRBV11-2|.
TGTGCCAGCAGCTTAGATCCGGTAGCGGGGGCCCGCAGGGAGACCCAGTACTTC
CASSLDPVAGARRETQYF
>14|.|TRBJ2-1|TRBV27|.
TGTGCCAGCAGTTTATCGGGCCCCTACAATGAGCAGTTCTTC
CASSLSGPYNEQFF
>13|TRBD1|TRBJ1-4|TRBV6-1|.
TGTGCCAGCAAGGACAGGGGAATAACAAAACTGTTTTTT
CASKDRGITKLFF
>15|.|TRBJ2-3|TRBV7-2|.
TGTGCCAGCAGCCCCCGCGTGGCTAGCACAGATACGCAGTATTTT
CASSPRVASTDTQYF
>14|.|TRBJ1-6|TRBV5-1|once
TGCGCCAGCAGCGCCGGGGGCGAGACTTCACCCCTCCACTTT
CASSAGGETSPLHF
>14|TRBD1|TRBJ2-7|TRBV11-2|.
TGTGCCAGCAGCTTAGGACAGGGGGCCCGCGAGCAGTACTTC
CASSLGQGAREQYF